This T cell receptor (beta chain) was captured in a study of cytomegalovirus exposure and HLA in healthy donors (dated by TCRdb to the late 2010s). Background for the entire study: According to an earlier analysis of 587 of the donors, about 170 million T cells yielded 117 million unique TCR beta sequences and 276 Gb of sequence data. Approximately 300 gigabases of sequencing data and 70 million to 100 million unique TCR sequences made up an early release that covered 500 to 700 HLA-typed donors. Typing coverage varied by locus: 629-630 donors for A, B, C, DRB1 and DQB1; approximately 500 for DQA1; over 600 for DPA1; around 490 for DPB1. In a later analysis, previously published TCR beta repertoires from roughly 710 donors were re-analyzed and high-resolution HLA genotyping was added so that TCR occurrence patterns could be studied. High-throughput TCR immunosequencing, statistical association of individual TCRs with disease status, and machine learning were combined to predict cytomegalovirus infection status. Besides the first cohort of roughly 660 subjects, a separate validation cohort made up of over 100 different subjects was used. The study was designed to test whether signatures of past pathogen exposure could be identified by cataloging public T cell receptors. Donor age, sex, ethnicity and CMV serostatus were compiled together with the repertoire data. Of the 300 to 400 genotyped donors, approximately 82% fell in the genetic ancestry cluster associated with self-reported Caucasian donors. Every discovery cohort repertoire had been produced on one sequencing platform. In the later analysis, no new phenotypic data were used to find candidate immune exposures; instead, reliance was placed on TCR beta sequences and their occurrence across donors. The study profiled the T cell repertoires of 550 to 700 subjects by immunosequencing and related them to cytomegalovirus serostatus. Both class I and class II loci were covered by HLA typing, at four-digit resolution. A few DR-DQ haplotypes were treated as single units for association and clustering because of strong linkage in the cohort. A later genetic analysis took genome-wide SNP genotypes for about three fifths of the 666 donors and used that subset as a discovery cohort. Among about 410 genotyped donors of the cohort, an average of roughly 230,000 unique TCR beta nucleotide sequences was sequenced per donor, of which roughly 17% were non-productive. An earlier analysis of roughly 580 of the donors used high-throughput TCR beta sequencing to judge whether each TCR beta V gene segment behaved as functional or pseudogenic.

Results the study describes overall, beyond this receptor: In a later analysis, HLA-associated TCR beta chains were found to be more clonally expanded and to have lower generation probabilities than equally common non-associated chains. For the cohort, immune exposure information was limited to CMV serostatus. The study gave a list of 150 to 200 TCR beta chains associated with cytomegalovirus. A few of the identified cytomegalovirus-associated TCR beta chains were confirmed in vitro to be specific for cytomegalovirus antigens. When HLA alleles, especially DR and DQ, strongly co-occurred, attributing TCR associations to individual alleles was difficult. The sequencing pipeline was judged likely to have produced a cluster of highly shared sequence variants as a technical artifact. An earlier analysis of some 560 of the donors showed that most TCR beta V segments appeared in productive rearrangements either about 90% or about 30% of the time, which broadly matched IMGT annotations. A further reported finding was that TCR beta sequences accurately predicted the HLA-A and HLA-B alleles for most subjects in the first cohort. Correlated functional status among segregating V segments might reflect linkage disequilibrium, but an unknown experimental factor could not be ruled out. Some IMGT-functional V segments, including TRBV6-2 and TRBV6-3, could not be distinguished by the 87-base-pair reads and were therefore excluded. Across donors, most TCR sequences were observed very rarely, whereas some public TCRs were present in many individuals. An association between a missense DCLRE1C variant and V-gene and J-gene trimming of TCR beta chains was found in a later genetic analysis and replicated in an independent cohort. It was suggested by the authors that the approach could potentially be generalized to other disease states and immunological phenotypes. The earlier analysis of approximately 540 of the donors excluded some 16 rarely observed V segments, including chromosome 9 orphons, because counts were too low. At a false discovery rate of 0.05, a later analysis linked about 17,000 TCR beta sequences to specific HLA alleles. Several of the top co-occurrence clusters appeared to be linked to parvovirus B19, influenza, CMV and Epstein-Barr virus, according to a later analysis. A later analysis found that TCR association rates varied across HLA loci, with DRB1 alleles showing the most associated TCRs and HLA-C alleles the fewest. The cohort was sequenced for TCR beta chains only, and without alpha or paired-chain data the features that could be detected were limited. According to a later analysis, most CMV-associated TCR beta chains appeared to be HLA-restricted, and the HLA associations seemed to be driven largely by CMV exposure. Because some donors lacked HLA typing at each locus, the association tests relied only on the typed subset. According to a later genetic analysis, donors in an Asian-associated ancestry cluster had fewer N-insertions in productive TCRs than the approximately 610-donor mean. Cytomegalovirus status was reported to be diagnosed by the classifier with high specificity and sensitivity in both the original and validation cohorts. Roughly uniform sequencing depth across donors was assumed in presence/absence analyses, although this assumption may not hold.

The cohort was made up of roughly 670 healthy bone marrow donors. Cohort members were all nominally healthy when sampled, although unrecorded immune exposures were likely present. The donor tested CMV seronegative, placing the donor among the approximately 400 seronegative members of the cohort. A peripheral blood sample was collected from each donor, and TCR beta sequencing was performed on peripheral blood mononuclear cells. Genomic DNA extraction from the blood cell samples was performed with the Qiagen DNeasy Blood Extraction Kit. Trimming at the junction amounts to 0 bases on V and 8 bases on J, and the germline ends lie 5 bases apart. Via the germline V gene (reference sequence), CDR1 is SGHAT and CDR2 FQDESV. Inclusive of the bounding cysteine and phenylalanine, the CDR3 is 13 residues long. The kept DNA is CDR3 alone, 39 bases in frame from the first base. The library was prepared using the immunoSEQ multiplex PCR assay. A mixture of 60 forward primers for TCR Vbeta segments and 13 reverse primers for TCR Jbeta segments was used in the multiplex PCR. A multiplex PCR assay on genomic DNA amplified the CDR3 region of rearranged TCR beta genes. Amplified TCR beta libraries were sequenced as 87-base-pair reads on the Illumina HiSeq System. From the authors' description of their analysis: In a later analysis, approximately 74 million unique TCR beta chains were counted across the 666 repertoires, and roughly 11 million of these chains were shared by at least two donors. Raw reads were error-corrected and collapsed into unique sequences by a nearest-neighbor algorithm in which closely related sequences were merged to remove PCR and sequencing errors. V, D and J gene segments were assigned by aligning CDR3 sequences to IMGT reference sequences. For a sequence to be retained, at least a six-nucleotide match to both a V gene segment and a J gene segment was required. A rearrangement counted as productive if the CDR3 had no stop codons and remained in frame with V and J, and every other rearrangement counted as non-productive. CDR3 was defined according to IMGT convention as the region running from the second conserved V-encoded cysteine to the conserved J-encoded phenylalanine. The earlier analysis of about 590 of the donors excluded sequences that lacked an unambiguous match to a single V gene segment. In an earlier analysis of 587 of the donors, a V segment was called functional when productive rearrangements were above 56.7%, and segregating when the standard deviation between donors exceeded 5%. A statistical classification framework was developed to diagnose cytomegalovirus status using the catalog of TCR beta chain sequences. In a later analysis, V and J genes were assigned by comparing TCR nucleotide sequences against IMGT/GENE-DB human TR gene sequences. In a later analysis, CDR3 sequences and most-parsimonious VDJ recombination scenarios were assigned using the TCRdist pipeline. In a later analysis, every TCR beta chain was defined by the combination of its CDR3 amino acid sequence and its V-gene family, and reads without a unique V-gene family were dropped. To address suspected cross-contamination and a sequencing artifact, a later analysis removed approximately 600 highly shared, low-generation-probability nucleotide sequences. A later analysis calculated a clonal expansion index for each public chain from normalized within-repertoire ranks of inferred template counts. In a later analysis, generation probabilities were computed using a VDJ recombination model fitted to out-of-frame rearrangements, and the results were checked against IGoR. In a later analysis, TCR-TCR, TCR-HLA and TCR-CMV co-occurrence was scored with hypergeometric tests, and a repertoire-size bias correction was applied to TCR pairs. False discovery rates were estimated in a later analysis by permuting HLA or CMV assignments 20 times. In a later analysis, co-occurring TCRs were grouped using DBSCAN, and TCRdist sequence similarity was added for clustering within HLA-allele-positive subsets. For co-occurrence clustering, repertoires with fewer than 30,000 or more than 120,000 public chains were excluded, along with about five repertoires with anomalous nucleotide sharing. TCRdb mirrors the immuneACCESS table, restricted to in-frame sequences. Some clones are absent from its copies; in checked studies, under half trace to an unresolved V gene, and the reason for the others is unknown. For V, J and clone size, that table is used; D and trimming come from the DNA. The sample data list 130,000 or so clones, and about four fifths of these were observed just once. 1.5% of the sample is held by the ten biggest clonotypes.

Comments on this clone: The antigen it binds to is not known. Qualities for individual bases were not recorded, and no much larger clone is one base off.

This clonotype originated in a woman younger than 30 in good health and CMV-seronegative. Recombination connected TRBV11-1 to TRBJ1-6, with no confident D gene call. The sample taken for sequencing was PBMCs. CDR3 region: CASSLAEDSPLHF. The bases are TGTGCCAGCAGCTTAGCGGAGGATTCACCCCTCCACTTT.